This is a list of T cell receptor beta chains from one sample in a study of T cell responses to AZD1222 COVID-19 vaccine. Method: immunoSEQ multiplex PCR; TCRdb's copy keeps in-frame clones and lacks some. The sample shows some 45,000 clones, 80% to 95% of them seen only once. This specimen consisted of peripheral blood, obtained 28 days after the second AZD1222 dose. The source of these receptors is an adult who received the AZD1222 COVID-19 vaccine. Each CDR3 is given with its conserved first and last residue. D genes are given only for firm matches. Size values are once, few and many counts, or a class for expanded clones, and some rows have none.

clone size	V gene	J gene	D gene	CDR3 protein	CDR3 DNA
.	TRBV5-4	TRBJ1-2	.	CASSLVGGPGYTF	TGTGCCAGCAGCTTAGTCGGAGGCCCGGGCTACACCTTC
.	TRBV10-3	TRBJ2-1	TRBD2	CAIKPSGNNEQFF	TGTGCCATCAAGCCTAGCGGGAACAATGAGCAGTTCTTC
.	TRBV6-5	TRBJ1-2	.	CASSRGTANYGYTF	TGTGCCAGCAGTCGCGGGACGGCTAACTATGGCTACACCTTC
.	TRBV19	TRBJ2-3	.	CASSIGASTDTQYF	TGTGCCAGTAGTATAGGGGCGAGCACAGATACGCAGTATTTT
.	TRBV9	TRBJ1-1	.	CASSVALDTEAFF	TGTGCCAGCAGCGTAGCTCTAGACACTGAAGCTTTCTTT
.	TRBV2	TRBJ2-5	TRBD1	CASSRTGFGETQYF	TGTGCCAGCAGTAGGACAGGGTTTGGGGAGACCCAGTACTTC
.	TRBV13	TRBJ1-4	.	CASSLSGRGNEKLFF	TGTGCCAGCAGCTTAAGCGGCAGGGGTAATGAAAAACTGTTTTTT
.	TRBV15	TRBJ2-5	TRBD2	CATSRGGTSGVQETQYF	TGTGCCACCAGCAGAGGGGGGACTAGCGGGGTCCAAGAGACCCAGTACTTC
.	TRBV6-1	TRBJ2-1	.	CASSEAGTSYNEQFF	TGTGCCAGCAGTGAAGCAGGGACCTCCTACAATGAGCAGTTCTTC
.	TRBV29-1	TRBJ2-2	.	CSVEEGGQTNTGELFF	TGCAGCGTTGAAGAGGGGGGACAGACGAACACCGGGGAGCTGTTTTTT
.	TRBV14	TRBJ2-7	TRBD1	CASSQIRDRHYEQYF	TGTGCCAGCAGCCAAATCCGGGACAGACACTACGAGCAGTACTTC
.	TRBV6-6	TRBJ1-2	TRBD1	CASSRNPGQILKGYGYTF	TGTGCCAGCAGTCGAAATCCGGGACAGATCCTTAAAGGCTATGGCTACACCTTC
.	TRBV3-1/TRBV3-2	TRBJ2-3	TRBD1	CASSQYRQGADTQYF	TGTGCCAGCAGCCAATATCGACAGGGGGCAGATACGCAGTATTTT
.	TRBV14	TRBJ2-3	.	CASSHRRLALPGTDTQYF	TGTGCCAGCAGCCATCGGCGTCTAGCTCTTCCCGGCACAGATACGCAGTATTTT
once	TRBV5-1	TRBJ1-6	.	CASSLTHFGDSPLHF	TGCGCCAGCAGCTTGACCCACTTTGGCGACTCACCCCTCCACTTT
.	TRBV9	TRBJ1-4	.	CASSVGGGDNEKLFF	TGTGCCAGCAGCGTAGGAGGGGGGGATAATGAAAAACTGTTTTTT
.	TRBV3-1/TRBV3-2	TRBJ2-3	.	CASSQFRDFSTDTQYF	TGTGCCAGCAGCCAATTCCGGGACTTTAGCACAGATACGCAGTATTTT
.	TRBV7-9	TRBJ1-2	.	CASSLVPANLGYTF	TGTGCCAGCAGCTTAGTTCCAGCCAATTTAGGCTACACCTTC
.	TRBV2	TRBJ2-4	.	CASSRTVAKNIQYF	TGTGCCAGCAGTCGGACAGTAGCCAAAAACATTCAGTACTTC
.	TRBV7-9	TRBJ1-1	TRBD1	CASSFTTGVNTEAFF	TGTGCCAGCAGCTTCACGACAGGGGTGAACACTGAAGCTTTCTTT
once	TRBV10-3	TRBJ1-1	.	CAIRTATGSNTEAFF	TGTGCCATCAGGACGGCCACGGGATCGAACACTGAAGCTTTCTTT
.	TRBV12-3/TRBV12-4	TRBJ1-5	.	CASSPTGYQPQHF	TGTGCCAGCAGTCCTACAGGATACCAGCCCCAGCATTTT
few	TRBV3-1/TRBV3-2	TRBJ2-7	TRBD1	CASSRQGASYEQYF	TGTGCCAGCAGCCGACAGGGGGCTTCGTACGAGCAGTACTTC
.	TRBV24-1	TRBJ1-1	.	CATSDPYGAAFF	TGTGCCACCAGTGACCCTTACGGGGCGGCTTTCTTT
once	TRBV5-1	TRBJ2-7	TRBD2	CASSLDGGASYEQYF	TGCGCCAGCAGCTTGGACGGGGGGGCCTCCTACGAGCAGTACTTC
.	TRBV29-1	TRBJ1-1	.	CSVAKAPGSGEAFF	TGCAGCGTTGCGAAAGCGCCGGGCAGCGGTGAAGCTTTCTTT
.	TRBV7-9	TRBJ1-2	TRBD1	CASSVRTGFMYGYTF	TGTGCCAGCAGCGTAAGGACAGGGTTTATGTACGGCTACACCTTC
.	TRBV9	TRBJ1-2	.	CASSVASGASYGYTF	TGTGCCAGCAGCGTAGCCTCAGGGGCCTCCTATGGCTACACCTTC
.	TRBV6-5	TRBJ1-2	TRBD1	CASSYGAGGWGYTF	TGTGCCAGCAGTTACGGGGCAGGGGGCTGGGGCTACACCTTC
.	TRBV7-2	TRBJ1-1	.	CASSLHRGATEAFF	TGTGCCAGCAGCTTACATCGGGGGGCCACTGAAGCTTTCTTT
.	TRBV19	TRBJ1-6	.	CASRTGSSYNSPLHF	TGTGCCAGCCGAACAGGGAGCTCCTATAATTCACCCCTCCACTTT
.	TRBV3-1/TRBV3-2	TRBJ1-3	.	CASSQFWGGREKNTIYF	TGTGCCAGCAGCCAATTCTGGGGGGGCCGAGAGAAAAACACCATATATTTT
.	TRBV19	TRBJ1-6	.	CASSIGRGEAGSPLHF	TGTGCCAGTAGTATAGGACGTGGGGAGGCTGGTTCACCCCTCCACTTT
.	TRBV5-4	TRBJ1-5	.	CASSLAADPNQPQHF	TGTGCCAGCAGCTTGGCGGCAGATCCGAATCAGCCCCAGCATTTT
.	TRBV7-9	TRBJ2-3	.	CASSLVEDRKDTDTQYF	TGTGCCAGCAGCTTAGTAGAGGACAGAAAAGACACAGATACGCAGTATTTT
.	TRBV7-9	TRBJ2-1	.	CASSPGRREQFF	TGTGCCAGCAGCCCCGGAAGGCGTGAGCAGTTCTTC
.	TRBV11-2	TRBJ1-1	.	CASSGQGNTEAFF	TGTGCCAGCAGCGGTCAGGGGAACACTGAAGCTTTCTTT
.	TRBV6-5	TRBJ1-5	.	CASSLGTGNQPQHF	TGTGCCAGCTCCTTGGGCACAGGCAATCAGCCCCAGCATTTT
.	TRBV29-1	TRBJ1-1	.	CSANRMNTEAFF	TGCAGCGCGAACCGAATGAACACTGAAGCTTTCTTT
.	TRBV7-2	TRBJ1-1	.	CASSFRGGTEAFF	TGTGCCAGCAGCTTCCGAGGGGGCACTGAAGCTTTCTTT
.	TRBV3-1/TRBV3-2	TRBJ1-2	.	CASSQVGWRRPPCYGYTF	TGTGCCAGCAGCCAAGTGGGTTGGCGCCGCCCGCCATGCTATGGCTACACCTTC
.	TRBV20-1	TRBJ1-2	TRBD1	CSARQGQGYTF	TGCAGTGCAAGACAGGGGCAGGGCTACACCTTC
.	TRBV2	TRBJ1-6	.	CASSPPTAQNSPLHF	TGTGCCAGCAGCCCCCCGACAGCGCAGAATTCACCCCTCCACTTT
.	TRBV5-4	TRBJ1-3	.	CASTEWGIPGNTIYF	TGTGCCAGCACCGAATGGGGGATCCCTGGAAACACCATATATTTT
.	TRBV7-8	TRBJ2-2	.	CASSFGRIDTGELFF	TGTGCCAGCAGCTTCGGCCGAATCGACACCGGGGAGCTGTTTTTT
few	TRBV18	TRBJ1-5	.	CASSPGRDNQPQHF	TGTGCCAGCTCACCGGGCCGTGACAATCAGCCCCAGCATTTT
.	TRBV7-2	TRBJ1-5	.	CASSYQNQPQHF	TGTGCCAGCAGTTACCAGAATCAGCCCCAGCATTTT
.	TRBV10-3	TRBJ2-2	.	CAISESGRANTGELFF	TGTGCCATCAGTGAGTCTGGTCGCGCGAACACCGGGGAGCTGTTTTTT
once	TRBV10-1	TRBJ2-2	TRBD2	CASSAGGAAIGELFF	TGCGCCAGCAGTGCCGGGGGGGCCGCGATCGGGGAGCTGTTTTTT
.	TRBV10-3	TRBJ1-6	.	CAISESVQVASPLHF	TGTGCCATCAGTGAGTCGGTACAGGTAGCTTCACCCCTCCACTTT
.	TRBV7-9	TRBJ1-2	.	CASRPGVWGSSGYTF	TGTGCCAGCAGGCCGGGGGTGTGGGGCTCTTCGGGCTACACCTTC
.	TRBV11-2	TRBJ2-7	TRBD1	CASSRTGVEQYF	TGTGCCAGCAGCCGGACAGGGGTCGAGCAGTACTTC